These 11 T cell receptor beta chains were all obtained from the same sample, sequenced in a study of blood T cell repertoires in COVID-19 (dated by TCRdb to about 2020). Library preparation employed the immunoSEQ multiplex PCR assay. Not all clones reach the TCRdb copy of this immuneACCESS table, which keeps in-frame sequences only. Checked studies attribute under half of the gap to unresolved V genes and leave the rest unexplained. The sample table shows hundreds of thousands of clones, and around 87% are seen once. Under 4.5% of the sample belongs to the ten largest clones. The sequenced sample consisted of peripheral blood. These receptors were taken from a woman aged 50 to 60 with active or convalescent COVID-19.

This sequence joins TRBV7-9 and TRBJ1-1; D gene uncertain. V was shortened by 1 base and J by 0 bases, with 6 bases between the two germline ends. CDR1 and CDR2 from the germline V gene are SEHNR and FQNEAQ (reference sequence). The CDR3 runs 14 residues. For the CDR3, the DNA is TGTGCCAGCAGCTTAGTGGAGATGAACACTGAAGCTTTCTTT. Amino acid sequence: CASSLVEMNTEAFF. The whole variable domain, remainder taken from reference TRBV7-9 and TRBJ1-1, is DTGVSQNPRHKITKRGQNVTFRCDPISEHNRLYWYRQTLGQGPEFLTYFQNEAQLEKSRLLSDRFSAERPKGSFSTLEIQRTEQGDSAMYLCASSLVEMNTEAFFGQGTRLTVV.

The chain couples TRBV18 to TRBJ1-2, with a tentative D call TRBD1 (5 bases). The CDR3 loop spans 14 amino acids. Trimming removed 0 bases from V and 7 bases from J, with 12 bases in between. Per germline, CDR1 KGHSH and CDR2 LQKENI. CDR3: CASSPPGGVGGYTF. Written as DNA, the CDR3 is TGTGCCAGCTCACCACCGGGGGGTGTCGGTGGCTACACCTTC.

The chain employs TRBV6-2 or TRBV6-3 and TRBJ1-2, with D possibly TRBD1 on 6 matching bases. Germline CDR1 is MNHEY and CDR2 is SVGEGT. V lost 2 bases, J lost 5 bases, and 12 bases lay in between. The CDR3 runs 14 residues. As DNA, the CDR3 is TGTGCCAGCAGTTACCTGCAGGGGTCGTATGGCTACACCTTC. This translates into CASSYLQGSYGYTF.

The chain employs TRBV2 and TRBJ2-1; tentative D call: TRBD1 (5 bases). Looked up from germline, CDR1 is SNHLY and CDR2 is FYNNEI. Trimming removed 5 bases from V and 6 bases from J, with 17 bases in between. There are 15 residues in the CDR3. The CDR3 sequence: CASSPLGAPPNEQFF. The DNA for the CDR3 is TGTGCCAGCAGTCCACTTGGGGCTCCTCCCAATGAGCAGTTCTTC.

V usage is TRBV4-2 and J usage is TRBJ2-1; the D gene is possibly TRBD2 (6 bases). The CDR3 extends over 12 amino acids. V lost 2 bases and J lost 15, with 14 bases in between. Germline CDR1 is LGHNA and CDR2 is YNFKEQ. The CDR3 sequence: CASSQPGLPAFF. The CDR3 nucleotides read TGTGCCAGCAGCCAACCCGGACTACCCGCGTTCTTC.

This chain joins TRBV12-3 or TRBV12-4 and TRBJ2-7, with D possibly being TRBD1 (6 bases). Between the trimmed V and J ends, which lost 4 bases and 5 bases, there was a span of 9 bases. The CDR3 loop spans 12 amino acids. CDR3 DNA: TGTGCCAGCAGTTCGCAGGGGCACGAGCAGTACTTC. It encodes CASSSQGHEQYF.

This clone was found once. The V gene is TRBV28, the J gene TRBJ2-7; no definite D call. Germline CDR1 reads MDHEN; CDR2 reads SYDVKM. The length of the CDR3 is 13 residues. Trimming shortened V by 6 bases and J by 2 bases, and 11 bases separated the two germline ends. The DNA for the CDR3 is TGTGCCAGCAGAGAGAAGTTACCCTACGAGCAGTACTTC. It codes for CASREKLPYEQYF. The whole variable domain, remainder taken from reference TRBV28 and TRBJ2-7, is DVKVTQSSRYLVKRTGEKVFLECVQDMDHENMFWYRQDPGLGLRLIYFSYDVKMKEKGDIPEGYSVSREKKERFSLILESASTNQTSMYLCASREKLPYEQYFGPGTRLTVT.

CDR3 in DNA: TGCGCCAGCAGCTTGTTTAGGGAGATCACCGGGGAGCTGTTTTTT. Its translation is CASSLFREITGELFF. The chain has TRBV5-1 and TRBJ2-2, with D perhaps matching TRBD2 (5 bases). Germline CDR1 and CDR2: SGHRS and YFSETQ. V was trimmed by 1 base and J by 4 bases, leaving 11 bases between them. The CDR3 loop spans 15 amino acids. Complete variable domain (other parts from reference TRBV5-1 and TRBJ2-2): KAGVTQTPRYLIKTRGQQVTLSCSPISGHRSVSWYQQTPGQGLQFLFEYFSETQRNKGNFPGRFSGRQFSNSRSEMNVSTLELGDSALYLCASSLFREITGELFFGEGSRLTVL.

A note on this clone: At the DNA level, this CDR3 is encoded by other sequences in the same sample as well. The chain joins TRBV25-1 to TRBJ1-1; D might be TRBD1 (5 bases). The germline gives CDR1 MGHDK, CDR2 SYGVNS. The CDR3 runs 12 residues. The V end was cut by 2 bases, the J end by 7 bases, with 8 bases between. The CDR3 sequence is CASSERQGEAFF. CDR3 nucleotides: TGTGCCAGCAGTGAAAGGCAGGGTGAAGCTTTCTTT.

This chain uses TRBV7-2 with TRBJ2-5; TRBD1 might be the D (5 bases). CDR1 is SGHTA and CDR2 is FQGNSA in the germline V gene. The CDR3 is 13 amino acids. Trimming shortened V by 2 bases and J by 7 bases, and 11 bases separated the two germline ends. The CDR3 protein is CASSLWGTGTQYF. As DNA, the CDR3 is TGTGCCAGCAGCTTATGGGGCACGGGGACCCAGTACTTC.

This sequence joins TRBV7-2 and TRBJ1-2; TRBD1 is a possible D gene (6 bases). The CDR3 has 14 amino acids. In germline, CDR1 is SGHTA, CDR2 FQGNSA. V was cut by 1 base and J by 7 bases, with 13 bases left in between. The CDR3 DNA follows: TGTGCCAGCAGCTTAGACAGGGTCAATTTTGGCTACACCTTC. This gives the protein CASSLDRVNFGYTF.